These 18 T cell receptor beta chains originate from one sample sequenced in a study of blood T cell repertoires in COVID-19. The assay was immunoSEQ multiplex PCR, and TCRdb's table has in-frame clones only and misses some. This sample has approximately 140,000 clones, with about four fifths found just once. The specimen sequenced was peripheral blood. The receptors originated from a man in his 60s with acute or convalescent COVID-19.

The gene calls are TRBV30 and TRBJ1-2; 12 nucleotides match TRBD1. This CDR3 spans 13 amino acids. Germline CDR1 GTSNPN, CDR2 SVGIG (reference sequence). V shed 3 bases and J 6 bases; nucleotides not matched to a gene: 2. The CDR3 DNA reads as TGTGCCTGGAGGGGACAGGGGGCACATGGCTACACCTTC. Translated, it gives CAWRGQGAHGYTF.

The chain employs TRBV10-3 and TRBJ2-2, with a tentative D call TRBD1 (6 bases). The CDR3 runs to 14 residues. Germline CDR1 reads ENHRY; CDR2 reads SYGVKD. V was clipped by 3 bases and J by 7 bases, with 12 bases between them. CDR3 nucleotide sequence: TGTGCCATCAGTGATTTGGGGGCAAGCGGGGAGCTGTTTTTT. It encodes CAISDLGASGELFF.

The V and J genes are TRBV5-1 and TRBJ2-5, with D possibly being TRBD2 (6 bases). This CDR3 has 15 amino acids. V was pared by 3 bases and J by 2 bases, with 14 bases between. Germline lookup yields CDR1 SGHRS and CDR2 YFSETQ. The CDR3 protein is CASSSGVSRQETQYF. The CDR3 bases are TGCGCCAGCAGCTCGGGGGTTTCTAGGCAAGAGACCCAGTACTTC.

The rearrangement uses TRBV7-3 and TRBJ2-3; 12 nucleotides line up with TRBD2. This CDR3 has 15 residues. V gave up 3 bases and J gave up 6 bases; unmatched junction bases: 4. Germline lookup yields CDR1 SGHTA and CDR2 FQGTGA. CDR3 sequence reads: CASSFGGLAGDTQYF. The CDR3 region has the DNA TGTGCCAGCAGCTTCGGAGGACTAGCGGGGGATACGCAGTATTTT.

This rearrangement joins TRBV24-1 to TRBJ2-4; tentatively, D is TRBD1 (6 bases). The CDR3 runs 13 residues. The V and J ends lost 2 bases and 8 bases respectively, with 9 bases between them. Germline V lookup: CDR1 KGHDR, CDR2 SFDVKD. Written as DNA, the CDR3 is TGTGCCACCAGTGATTCTCACAGGGACATTCAGTACTTC. It codes for CATSDSHRDIQYF.

The gene calls are TRBV9 and TRBJ1-3; D is possibly TRBD1 (5 bases). The CDR3 runs to 15 residues. Germline lookup yields CDR1 SGDLS and CDR2 YYNGEE. The ends were cut back, 3 bases at V and 0 bases at J, with 10 bases in the middle. The CDR3 loop is CASSATVHSGNTIYF. The CDR3 DNA follows: TGTGCCAGCAGCGCGACAGTACACTCTGGAAACACCATATATTTT.

The chain joins TRBV11-2 to TRBJ2-7; D remains unclear. V was trimmed by 5 bases and J by 2 bases, leaving 4 bases between them. Germline V gene data show CDR1 as SGHAT and CDR2 as FQNNGV. This CDR3 contains 11 residues. The CDR3 DNA is TGTGCCAGCAGCGGCACCTACGAGCAGTACTTC. Its protein is CASSGTYEQYF.

This clone was counted many times. J is TRBJ1-2 and V is TRBV14, with 9 bases lining up with TRBD1. Trimming at V came to 2 bases and at J to 8 bases, leaving 9 bases not matched to a gene. CDR3 length equals 15 residues. Germline lookup yields CDR1 SGHDN and CDR2 FVKESK. For the CDR3, the DNA is TGTGCCAGCAGCCAAAGGACAGGGGCATTGGGCGGCTACACCTTC. Translation: CASSQRTGALGGYTF.

In DNA, the CDR3 is TGTGCCAGCAGCCTGGGACAGGGGAACTCTGGAAACACCATATATTTT. It codes for CASSLGQGNSGNTIYF. This chain connects TRBV7-9 to TRBJ1-3, with 10 bases that match TRBD1. The CDR3 is 16 residues long. Germline V gene data show CDR1 as SEHNR and CDR2 as FQNEAQ (reference sequence). V shed 5 bases, J shed 0 bases, and the junction held 4 bases outside the gene matches. The full variable domain, completed using reference TRBV7-9 and TRBJ1-3, is DTGVSQNPRHKITKRGQNVTFRCDPISEHNRLYWYRQTLGQGPEFLTYFQNEAQLEKSRLLSDRFSAERPKGSFSTLEIQRTEQGDSAMYLCASSLGQGNSGNTIYFGEGSWLTVV.

The V gene is TRBV12-3 or TRBV12-4, the J gene TRBJ1-1, with D uncertain. The CDR3 spans 12 residues. Trimming removed 2 bases from V and 11 bases from J, with 12 bases in between. The DNA for the CDR3 is TGTGCCAGCAGTTTAACGCAAGCGGGGGCTTTCTTT. It translates to CASSLTQAGAFF.

Details on this clone: Because the CDR3's place on the DNA is in doubt, the DNA is left out and the CDR3 is given as listed by TCRdb. CDR3 protein: CASSKVVAPGNTIYF. The V gene is TRBV21-1, the J gene TRBJ1-3. TRBV21-1 is a documented pseudogene. With termini counted, the CDR3 has 15 amino acids.

This chain joins TRBV5-4 and TRBJ2-2, with 7 positions matching TRBD1. Germline values: CDR1 SGHNT, CDR2 YYREEE (reference sequence). The CDR3 has 17 residues. V trimming: 2 bases; J trimming: 0 bases; junction bases outside the gene matches: 7. The CDR3 DNA sequence: TGTGCCAGCAGCTTCCCAGACAGGGACGCGAACACCGGGGAGCTGTTTTTT. Encoded protein: CASSFPDRDANTGELFF.

This chain joins TRBV24-1 and TRBJ2-1, with no clear D. V shed 2 bases and J shed 10 bases, with 8 bases lying between them. Germline V gene lookup returns CDR1 KGHDR and CDR2 SFDVKD. The CDR3 totals 12 residues. CDR3 in DNA: TGTGCCACCAGTGATTATCTCGGGGAGCAGTTCTTC. The encoded protein is CATSDYLGEQFF.

DNA for the CDR3: TGTGCCAGCTCACCCGTCAAAACTAGCGGGGGGGATTACTCCTCAACGGATGAGCAGTTCTTC. Its translation: CASSPVKTSGGDYSSTDEQFF. The chain links TRBV18 to TRBJ2-1; 13 bases match TRBD2. Germline CDR1 and CDR2: KGHSH and LQKENI. Trimming removed 3 bases from V and 8 bases from J; junction bases left unmatched: 22. This CDR3 has 21 residues.

This chain links TRBV7-3 with TRBJ2-3; 7 bases match TRBD2. The CDR3 covers 16 residues. Germline V CDR1 and CDR2: SGHTA, FQGTGA. The V gene end was trimmed by 2 bases and the J gene end by 2 bases; junction bases not matched to a gene: 7. The CDR3 coding sequence is TGTGCCAGCAGCTTAGCTGCAGCGGGGTACACAGATACGCAGTATTTT. Protein: CASSLAAAGYTDTQYF.

This clone occurred once. The chain uses TRBV5-1 and TRBJ2-3; no clear D. Germline V gene sequence: CDR1 SGHRS, CDR2 YFSETQ. The CDR3 has 15 amino acids. Trimming took 1 base from V and 6 from J, leaving 15 bases between them. For the CDR3, the DNA is TGCGCCAGCAGCTTGATCTCTCCAGAAGTGGATACGCAGTATTTT. Its translation: CASSLISPEVDTQYF.

The rearrangement uses TRBV12-3 or TRBV12-4 and TRBJ1-4; D is possibly TRBD1 (6 bases). The CDR3 covers 13 residues. The germline V and J ends were trimmed by 6 bases and 3 bases, with 8 bases remaining between them. The CDR3: CASRTGPNEKLFF. DNA of the CDR3: TGTGCCAGCAGGACAGGCCCTAATGAAAAACTGTTTTTT.

This clone was observed once. The rearrangement uses TRBV7-9 and TRBJ2-1, with D possibly TRBD2 on 7 matching bases. Germline V gives CDR1 SEHNR, CDR2 FQNEAQ (reference sequence). V lost 5 bases and J lost 9, with 20 bases in between. The CDR3 sequence is 15 residues long. The chain's CDR3 is CASSDRFEGGSEQFF. The CDR3, as DNA: TGTGCCAGCAGCGACCGATTTGAGGGGGGGAGTGAGCAGTTCTTC. Full variable domain (missing parts from reference TRBV7-9 and TRBJ2-1): DTGVSQNPRHKITKRGQNVTFRCDPISEHNRLYWYRQTLGQGPEFLTYFQNEAQLEKSRLLSDRFSAERPKGSFSTLEIQRTEQGDSAMYLCASSDRFEGGSEQFFGPGTRLTVL.